This T cell receptor (beta chain) was sequenced for a study of T cell clones after liver transplantation. Study-wide context: Immunosuppression withdrawal was tried within 2 years after liver transplantation in this trial. Study findings and constraints: In a couple of subjects, few donor cells limited the measurable donor-reactive repertoire. Small, mixed patient groups and varying post-transplant times limit these conclusions.

Clones were sequenced by immunoSEQ multiplex PCR, and TCRdb holds only the in-frame ones, with some missing. This sample yields about 78,000 clones, of which roughly 80% are seen a single time; approximately 0.6% belongs to the top ten. This clone was counted between two and nine times. The antigen remains undetermined. The source is a human donor who received a liver transplant. The sample in question was CD4+ T cells from blood, obtained before liver transplant.

The CDR3 sequence is CASRLGTSGNNEQFF. CDR3 nucleotide sequence: TGCGCCAGCAGGCTAGGAACTAGCGGGAACAATGAGCAGTTCTTC. The V and J genes are TRBV5-1 and TRBJ2-1; 10 nucleotides agree with TRBD2. The germline V gene has CDR1 SGHRS and CDR2 YFSETQ. The CDR3 runs 15 residues. V lost 5 bases and J lost 5; bases outside the gene matches: 7.